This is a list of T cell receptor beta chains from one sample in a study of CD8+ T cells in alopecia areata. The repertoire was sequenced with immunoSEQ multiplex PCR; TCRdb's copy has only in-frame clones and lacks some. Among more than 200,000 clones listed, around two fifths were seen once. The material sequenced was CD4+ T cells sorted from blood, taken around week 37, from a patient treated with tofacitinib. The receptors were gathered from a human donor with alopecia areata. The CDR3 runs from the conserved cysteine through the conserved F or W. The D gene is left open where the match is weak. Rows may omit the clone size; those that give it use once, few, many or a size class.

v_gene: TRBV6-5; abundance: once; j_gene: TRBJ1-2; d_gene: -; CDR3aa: CASSLQGHGYTF; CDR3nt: TGTGCCAGCAGTCTCCAGGGTCATGGCTACACCTTC
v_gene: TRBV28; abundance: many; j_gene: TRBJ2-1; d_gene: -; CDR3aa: CASSSRGYEQFF; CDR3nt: TGTGCCAGCAGTTCTAGAGGCTATGAGCAGTTCTTC
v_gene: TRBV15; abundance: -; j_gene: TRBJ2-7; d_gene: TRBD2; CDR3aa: CATSMLAGEGEQYF; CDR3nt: TGTGCCACCAGCATGCTAGCGGGAGAGGGTGAGCAGTACTTC
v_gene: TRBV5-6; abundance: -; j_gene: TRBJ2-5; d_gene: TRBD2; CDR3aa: CASSSLRRRAGATETQYF; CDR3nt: TGTGCCAGCAGCTCATTGAGGCGGCGAGCGGGAGCAACAGAGACCCAGTACTTC
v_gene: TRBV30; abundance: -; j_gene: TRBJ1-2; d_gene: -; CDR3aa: CAWSLKSGRGNYGYTF; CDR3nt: TGTGCCTGGAGCTTGAAGTCGGGCAGGGGTAACTATGGCTACACCTTC
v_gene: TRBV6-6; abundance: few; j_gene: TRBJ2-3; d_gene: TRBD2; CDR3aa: CASRGGPDTQYF; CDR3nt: TGTGCCAGCAGGGGAGGGCCGGATACGCAGTATTTT
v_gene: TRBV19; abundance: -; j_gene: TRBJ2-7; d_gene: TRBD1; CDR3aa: CASSTNWRGTGGQYF; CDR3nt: TGTGCCAGTAGTACGAACTGGAGGGGGACAGGCGGACAGTACTTC
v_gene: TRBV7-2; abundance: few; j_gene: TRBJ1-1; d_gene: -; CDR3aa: CASSPQGLNTEAFF; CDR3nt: TGTGCCAGCAGCCCTCAGGGGTTGAACACTGAAGCTTTCTTT
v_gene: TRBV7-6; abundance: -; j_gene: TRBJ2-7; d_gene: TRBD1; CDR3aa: CASSLVGQGNSYEQYF; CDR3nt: TGTGCCAGCAGCTTAGTAGGACAGGGGAACTCCTACGAGCAGTACTTC
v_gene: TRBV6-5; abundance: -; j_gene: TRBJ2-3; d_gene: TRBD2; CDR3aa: CASSYEAGAGLDTQYF; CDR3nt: TGTGCCAGCAGTTACGAAGCGGGAGCCGGGTTGGATACGCAGTATTTT
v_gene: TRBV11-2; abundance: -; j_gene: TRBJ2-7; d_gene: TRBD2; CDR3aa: CASSSPGTSGSYEQYF; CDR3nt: TGTGCCAGCAGCAGTCCCGGGACTAGCGGCTCCTACGAGCAGTACTTC
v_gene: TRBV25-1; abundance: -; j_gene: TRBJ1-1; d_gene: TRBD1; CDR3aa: CASSTIGTGEAFF; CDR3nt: TGTGCCAGCAGTACTATCGGGACAGGTGAAGCTTTCTTT
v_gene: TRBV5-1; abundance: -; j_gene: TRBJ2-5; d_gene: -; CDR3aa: CASTFRAYQETQYF; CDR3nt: TGCGCCAGCACATTCCGGGCGTACCAAGAGACCCAGTACTTC
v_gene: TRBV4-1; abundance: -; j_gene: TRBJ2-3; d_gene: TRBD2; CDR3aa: CASSPGRGNTQYF; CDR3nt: TGCGCCAGCAGCCCAGGGCGGGGGAATACGCAGTATTTT
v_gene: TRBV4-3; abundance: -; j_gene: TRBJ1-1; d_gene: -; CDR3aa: CASSQEGREAFF; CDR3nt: TGCGCCAGCAGCCAAGAAGGGAGAGAAGCTTTCTTT
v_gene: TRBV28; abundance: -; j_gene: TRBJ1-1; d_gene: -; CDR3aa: CAIYRDTNTEAFF; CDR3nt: TGTGCCATATACAGGGATACGAACACTGAAGCTTTCTTT
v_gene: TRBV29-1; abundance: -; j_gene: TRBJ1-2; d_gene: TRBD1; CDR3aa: CSAGDRGYGYTF; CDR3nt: TGCAGCGCCGGCGACAGGGGATATGGCTACACCTTC
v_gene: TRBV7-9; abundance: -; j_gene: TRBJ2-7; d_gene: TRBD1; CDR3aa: CASSLDRGRSEQYF; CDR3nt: TGTGCCAGCAGCTTAGACAGGGGGCGCTCCGAGCAGTACTTC
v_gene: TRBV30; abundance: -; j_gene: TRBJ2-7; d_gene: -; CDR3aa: CAWSGDHVGAEQYF; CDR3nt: TGTGCCTGGAGTGGGGACCACGTCGGGGCCGAGCAGTACTTC